This is a list of T cell receptor beta chains from one sample in a study of blood T cell repertoires in COVID-19. The data were produced by immunoSEQ multiplex PCR, yet TCRdb's version contains in-frame clones alone and is incomplete. The sample carries just over 650,000 clones, around 90% recorded once. The sequenced material came from peripheral blood. The receptors were gathered from a woman in her late teens or twenties with acute or convalescent COVID-19. CDR3s include the opening cysteine and the closing phenylalanine or tryptophan. A D gene is named only where the DNA matches it firmly. The size field is filled for only some rows; it gives once, few, many or a size class.

d_gene	v_gene	j_gene	abundance	CDR3nt	CDR3aa
NA	TRBV30	TRBJ1-4	NA	TGTGCCGGGGAGGCAACTAATGAAAAACTGTTTTTT	CAGEATNEKLFF
TRBD1	TRBV7-2	TRBJ2-2	NA	TGTGCCAGCAGCTTAGAACAGGGACAGACCGGGGAGCTGTTTTTT	CASSLEQGQTGELFF
TRBD2	TRBV29-1	TRBJ2-3	NA	TGCGCCCCATGCCTATCGGGGGGAGATACGCAGTATTTT	CAPCLSGGDTQYF
NA	TRBV7-2	TRBJ1-1	NA	TGTGCCAGCAGCCTCGGTGTCGGAGCTTTCTTT	CASSLGVGAFF
NA	TRBV4-1	TRBJ2-7	NA	TGCGCCAGCAGCCAAGTCCGGAACTCAGGTACCTACGAGCAGTACTTC	CASSQVRNSGTYEQYF
NA	TRBV29-1	TRBJ1-1	NA	TGCAGCGTTGCCCACGGGACAAGGACTGAAGCTTTCTTT	CSVAHGTRTEAFF
NA	TRBV6-5	TRBJ2-5	NA	TGTGCCAGCACACGAGGGGAGACCCAGTACTTC	CASTRGETQYF
NA	TRBV9	TRBJ2-3	NA	TGTGCCAGCACTGGCGGGAGCACAGATACGCAGTATTTT	CASTGGSTDTQYF
TRBD1	TRBV7-2	TRBJ1-3	NA	TGTGCCAGCAGCCGGGACAGGGTCTCTGGAAACACCATATATTTT	CASSRDRVSGNTIYF
NA	TRBV10-2	TRBJ1-5	NA	TGCGCCAGCAGTGGCGGGTTCAGCCAGCCCCAGCATTTT	CASSGGFSQPQHF
NA	TRBV2	TRBJ1-4	NA	TGTGCCAGCAGTTCGCAGGAAAATGAAAAACTGTTTTTT	CASSSQENEKLFF
NA	TRBV30	TRBJ1-1	NA	TGTGCCTGGAGTGTAATGACAGACACTGAAGCTTTCTTT	CAWSVMTDTEAFF
TRBD1	TRBV6-6	TRBJ1-2	NA	TGTGCCAGCAGTTACAGTGGGACAGGGACCAACTATGGCTACACCTTC	CASSYSGTGTNYGYTF
NA	TRBV2	TRBJ1-1	NA	TGTGCCACCGCAGGGGAGAGGAACACTGAAGCTTTCTTT	CATAGERNTEAFF
NA	TRBV18	TRBJ1-6	NA	TGTGCCAGCTCACCAGGAGGGCTGGATAATTCACCCCTCCACTTT	CASSPGGLDNSPLHF
TRBD1	TRBV9	TRBJ1-2	few	TGTGCCAGCAGCGTAGCTTTGACAGGGTCTCATCTCGGCTACACCTTC	CASSVALTGSHLGYTF
NA	TRBV2	TRBJ1-6	NA	TGTGCCAGCGCCGCGACGGGTTCACCCCTCCACTTT	CASAATGSPLHF
TRBD2	TRBV15	TRBJ2-7	NA	TGTGCCACCAGCAGAGACCGGATGGGACTAAGCCTCTACGAGCAGTACTTC	CATSRDRMGLSLYEQYF
TRBD1	TRBV12-3/TRBV12-4	TRBJ1-2	NA	TGTGCCAGCAGCGGGGGACAGGCTTATGGCTACACCTTC	CASSGGQAYGYTF
TRBD2	TRBV5-1	TRBJ2-7	NA	TGCGCCAGCAGCTTGGGACTAGCGGGGGGAGAGCAGTACTTC	CASSLGLAGGEQYF
TRBD2	TRBV19	TRBJ2-1	once	TGTGCCAGTAGTATAACTAGCGGGGGTTCGAATGAGCAGTTCTTC	CASSITSGGSNEQFF
TRBD2	TRBV5-1	TRBJ2-3	NA	TGCGCCAGCAGCAAACTAGCGGGGGGGGATACGCAGTATTTT	CASSKLAGGDTQYF
NA	TRBV6-2/TRBV6-3	TRBJ2-7	NA	TGTGCCAGCAGTTACTCGACAAACTCCTACGAGCAGTACTTC	CASSYSTNSYEQYF
NA	TRBV6-4	TRBJ1-3	NA	TGTGCGAACTACCGATCCGGGACACCAAAGGACGGAAACACCATATATTTT	CANYRSGTPKDGNTIYF
TRBD1	TRBV5-4	TRBJ1-1	NA	TGTGCCAGCAGGGGGGGGACAGGGAGAAACACTGAAGCTTTCTTT	CASRGGTGRNTEAFF
NA	TRBV29-1	TRBJ1-3	NA	TGCAGCGTTTGGACGGGAACTGGAAACACCATATATTTT	CSVWTGTGNTIYF
TRBD1	TRBV6-5	TRBJ1-5	NA	TGTGCCAGCAGTTCGTCGGACAGGGGACGCAATCAGCCCCAGCATTTT	CASSSSDRGRNQPQHF
NA	TRBV29-1	TRBJ2-1	NA	TGCAGCGGCGGGGCCAATGAGCAGTTCTTC	CSGGANEQFF
TRBD1	TRBV5-6	TRBJ1-4	NA	TGTGCCAGCAGCTCAACCGGGACAGGGAATGAAAAACTGTTTTTT	CASSSTGTGNEKLFF
TRBD2	TRBV7-2	TRBJ2-3	once	TGTGCCAGCAGCTTAGAGAGCGGGGGGGCAGATACGCAGTATTTT	CASSLESGGADTQYF
TRBD1	TRBV3-1/TRBV3-2	TRBJ1-6	NA	TGTGCCAGCAGCCAAGATCTGGGACAGGGGTTTTATAATTCACCCCTCCACTTT	CASSQDLGQGFYNSPLHF
NA	TRBV11-2	TRBJ1-4	NA	TGTGCCAGCAGCCCCACAGGGATAGGAGTTGAAAAACTGTTTTTT	CASSPTGIGVEKLFF
NA	TRBV6-4	TRBJ1-2	NA	TGTGCCAGCAGTGATGGGGCAGGGCAAGGCTACACCTTC	CASSDGAGQGYTF
NA	TRBV14	TRBJ2-7	NA	TGTGCCAGCAGCCAAATAGCGGCCGGTTCCTACGAGCAGTACTTC	CASSQIAAGSYEQYF
NA	TRBV19	TRBJ1-2	NA	TGTGCCAGTAGTGGCTTAATTGGTGTGTATGGCTACACCTTC	CASSGLIGVYGYTF
TRBD1	TRBV30	TRBJ1-2	NA	TGTGCCTGGAATCCGGGACAGGACTATGGCTACACCTTC	CAWNPGQDYGYTF
TRBD1	TRBV5-6	TRBJ1-2	NA	TGTGCCAGCAGCTTAGGGGACAGATATTATGGCTACACCTTC	CASSLGDRYYGYTF
NA	TRBV12-3/TRBV12-4	TRBJ2-7	NA	TGTGCCAGCACCCCTCGAGGGGGCGAGCAGTACTTC	CASTPRGGEQYF
NA	TRBV7-3	TRBJ2-3	NA	TGTGCCAGCAGCTTCGGGGGGCCCACAGATACGCAGTATTTT	CASSFGGPTDTQYF
NA	TRBV18	TRBJ1-3	NA	TGTGCCAGCTCTCGACAGGCCCCGGGAAACACCATATATTTT	CASSRQAPGNTIYF
NA	TRBV30	TRBJ2-1	NA	TGTGCCTGGAGTGTAACAGGGAGAAATGAGCAGTTCTTC	CAWSVTGRNEQFF
NA	TRBV11-3	TRBJ1-1	NA	TGTGCCAGCAGCTTTCGACCCACGGCGGCTGAAGCTTTCTTT	CASSFRPTAAEAFF
TRBD2	TRBV24-1	TRBJ2-1	NA	TGTGCCACCAGTGACACCGGGACTAGAAAGAGCAATGAGCAGTTCTTC	CATSDTGTRKSNEQFF
TRBD2	TRBV2	TRBJ2-7	NA	TGTGCCAGCAGTCAAAGGCCGAGTGGGGGGGACGAGCAGTACTTC	CASSQRPSGGDEQYF
TRBD1	TRBV29-1	TRBJ2-5	NA	TGCAGCGTTCATGGACAGGGCCAAGAGACCCAGTACTTC	CSVHGQGQETQYF
NA	TRBV13	TRBJ2-7	once	TGTGCCAGCAGCTTAGGTTCTTACGAGCAGTACTTC	CASSLGSYEQYF
NA	TRBV30	TRBJ1-5	NA	TGTGCCTGGAGTGTAAAACAGGGAAAATTCAATCAGCCCCAGCATTTT	CAWSVKQGKFNQPQHF
NA	TRBV5-1	TRBJ1-5	NA	TGCGCCAGCAGCTTGGAGGGGGTGGGCAATCAGCCCCAGCATTTT	CASSLEGVGNQPQHF
NA	TRBV2	TRBJ1-1	NA	TGTGCCAGCAGTGAAGCGTCTACCCTGGACAGTAAATCCCTTCCTGCTTTCTTT	CASSEASTLDSKSLPAFF
NA	TRBV30	TRBJ1-1	NA	TGTGCCTGGAGTGTTCGGAACACTGAAGCTTTCTTT	CAWSVRNTEAFF
NA	TRBV5-1	TRBJ2-7	NA	TGCGCCAGCAGCTTGGAGTCCCGAGAGGAGCAGTACTTC	CASSLESREEQYF
NA	TRBV18	TRBJ1-2	NA	TGTGCCAGCTCACCACAGAGGGAGAACTATGGCTACACCTTC	CASSPQRENYGYTF
NA	TRBV6-5	TRBJ2-7	NA	TGTGCCAGCATGGGGGCGACTTTTGGGCAGTACTTC	CASMGATFGQYF
NA	TRBV2	TRBJ1-1	NA	TGTGCCAGCAGTTTAGACACCCCGAACACTGAAGCTTTCTTT	CASSLDTPNTEAFF